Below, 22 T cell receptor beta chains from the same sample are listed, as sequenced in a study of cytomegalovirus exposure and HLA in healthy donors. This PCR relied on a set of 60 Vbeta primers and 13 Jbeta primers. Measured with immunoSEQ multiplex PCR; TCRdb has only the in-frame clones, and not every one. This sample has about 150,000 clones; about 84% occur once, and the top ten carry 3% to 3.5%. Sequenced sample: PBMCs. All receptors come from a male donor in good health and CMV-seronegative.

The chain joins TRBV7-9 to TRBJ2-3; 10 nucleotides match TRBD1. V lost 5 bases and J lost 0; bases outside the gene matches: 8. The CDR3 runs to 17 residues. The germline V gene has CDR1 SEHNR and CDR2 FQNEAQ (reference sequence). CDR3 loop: CASSMGQGYSSTDTQYF. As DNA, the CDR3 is TGTGCCAGCAGCATGGGACAGGGGTACTCTAGCACAGATACGCAGTATTTT.

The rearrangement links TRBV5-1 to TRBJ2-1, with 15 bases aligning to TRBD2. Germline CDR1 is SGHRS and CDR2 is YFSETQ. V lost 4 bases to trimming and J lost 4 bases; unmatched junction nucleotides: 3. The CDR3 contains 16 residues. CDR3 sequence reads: CASSRTSGGAYNEQFF. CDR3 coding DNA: TGCGCCAGCAGCAGGACTAGCGGGGGGGCGTACAATGAGCAGTTCTTC.

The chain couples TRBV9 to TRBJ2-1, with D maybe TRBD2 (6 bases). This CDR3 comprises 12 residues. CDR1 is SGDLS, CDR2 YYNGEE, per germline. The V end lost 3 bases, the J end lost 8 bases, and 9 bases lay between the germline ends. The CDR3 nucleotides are TGTGCCAGCAGCGGGGACTGGGATGAGCAGTTCTTC. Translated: CASSGDWDEQFF.

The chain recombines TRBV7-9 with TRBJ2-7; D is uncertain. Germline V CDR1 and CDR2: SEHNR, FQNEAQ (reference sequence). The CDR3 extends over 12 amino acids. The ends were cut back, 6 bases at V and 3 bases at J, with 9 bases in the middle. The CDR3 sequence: CASREEDYEQYF. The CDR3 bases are TGTGCCAGCAGAGAAGAGGACTACGAGCAGTACTTC. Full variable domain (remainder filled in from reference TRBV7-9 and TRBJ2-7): DTGVSQNPRHKITKRGQNVTFRCDPISEHNRLYWYRQTLGQGPEFLTYFQNEAQLEKSRLLSDRFSAERPKGSFSTLEIQRTEQGDSAMYLCASREEDYEQYFGPGTRLTVT.

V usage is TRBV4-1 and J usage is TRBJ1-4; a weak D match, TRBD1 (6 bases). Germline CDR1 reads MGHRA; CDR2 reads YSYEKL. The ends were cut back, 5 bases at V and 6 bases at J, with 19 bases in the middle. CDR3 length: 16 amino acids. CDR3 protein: CASSSRAGGAYEKLFF. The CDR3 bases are TGCGCCAGCAGCTCCCGAGCGGGGGGGGCGTATGAAAAACTGTTTTTT.

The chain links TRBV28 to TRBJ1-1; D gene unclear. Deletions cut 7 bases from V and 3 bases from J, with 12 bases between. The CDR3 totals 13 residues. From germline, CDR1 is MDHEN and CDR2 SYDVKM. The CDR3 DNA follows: TGTGCCAGCACCCCAGTGGAGGACACTGAAGCTTTCTTT. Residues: CASTPVEDTEAFF.

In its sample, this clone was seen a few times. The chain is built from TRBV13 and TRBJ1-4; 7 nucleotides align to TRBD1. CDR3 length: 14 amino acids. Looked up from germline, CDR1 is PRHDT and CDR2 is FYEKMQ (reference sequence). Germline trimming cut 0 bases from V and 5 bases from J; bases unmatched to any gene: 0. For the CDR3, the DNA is TGTGCCAGCAGCTTAGGGGACAGGAATGAAAAACTGTTTTTT. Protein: CASSLGDRNEKLFF.

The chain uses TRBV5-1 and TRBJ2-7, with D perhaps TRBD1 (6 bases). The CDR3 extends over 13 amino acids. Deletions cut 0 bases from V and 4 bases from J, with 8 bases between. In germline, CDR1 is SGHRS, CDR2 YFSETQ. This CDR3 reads CASSLGGQYEQYF. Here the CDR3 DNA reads TGCGCCAGCAGCTTGGGGGGGCAATACGAGCAGTACTTC.

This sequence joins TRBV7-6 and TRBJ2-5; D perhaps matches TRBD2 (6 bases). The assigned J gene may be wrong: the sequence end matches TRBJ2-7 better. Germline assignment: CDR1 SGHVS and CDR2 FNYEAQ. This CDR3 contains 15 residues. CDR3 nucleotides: TGTGCCAGCAGCCCCGCTCAGGCGGGGCACTACGAGCAGTACTTC. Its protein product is CASSPAQAGHYEQYF.

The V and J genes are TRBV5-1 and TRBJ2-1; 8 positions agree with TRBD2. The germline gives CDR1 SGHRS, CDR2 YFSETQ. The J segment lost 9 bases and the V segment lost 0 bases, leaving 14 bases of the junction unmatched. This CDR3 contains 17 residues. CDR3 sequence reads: CASSLVWPSGSGGEQFF. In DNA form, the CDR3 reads TGCGCCAGCAGCTTGGTCTGGCCGAGCGGGAGTGGTGGTGAGCAGTTCTTC. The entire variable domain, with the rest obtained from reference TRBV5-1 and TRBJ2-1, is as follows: KAGVTQTPRYLIKTRGQQVTLSCSPISGHRSVSWYQQTPGQGLQFLFEYFSETQRNKGNFPGRFSGRQFSNSRSEMNVSTLELGDSALYLCASSLVWPSGSGGEQFFGPGTRLTVL.

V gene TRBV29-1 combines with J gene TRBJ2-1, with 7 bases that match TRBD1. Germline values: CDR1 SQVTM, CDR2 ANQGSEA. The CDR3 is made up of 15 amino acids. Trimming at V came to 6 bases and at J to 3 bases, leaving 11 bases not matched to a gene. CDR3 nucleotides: TGCAGCGTAATACCTCCGGGACAGATCTACAATGAGCAGTTCTTC. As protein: CSVIPPGQIYNEQFF.

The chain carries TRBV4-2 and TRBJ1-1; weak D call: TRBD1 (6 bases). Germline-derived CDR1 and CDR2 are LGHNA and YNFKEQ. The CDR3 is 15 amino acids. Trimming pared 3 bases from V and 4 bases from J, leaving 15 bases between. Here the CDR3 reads CASSQGGAGSTEAFF. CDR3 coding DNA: TGTGCCAGCAGCCAGGGGGGGGCTGGTAGCACTGAAGCTTTCTTT.

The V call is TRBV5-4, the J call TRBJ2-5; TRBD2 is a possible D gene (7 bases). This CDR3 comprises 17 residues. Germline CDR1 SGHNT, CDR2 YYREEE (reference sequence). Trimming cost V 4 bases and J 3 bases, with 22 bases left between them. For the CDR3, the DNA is TGTGCCAGCAGCCTCCCCGGGGGAGAGGGGGGGAAAGAGACCCAGTACTTC. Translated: CASSLPGGEGGKETQYF.

The CDR3 sequence: CASSSLGGAYEQYF. The CDR3, as DNA: TGTGCCAGCAGTTCGCTTGGAGGAGCCTACGAGCAGTACTTC. The chain combines TRBV27 with TRBJ2-7; possible D gene TRBD2, 5 bases. This CDR3 region has 14 residues. Germline V gene lookup returns CDR1 MNHEY and CDR2 SMNVEV (reference sequence). Trimming cost V 4 bases and J 2 bases, with 12 bases left between them.

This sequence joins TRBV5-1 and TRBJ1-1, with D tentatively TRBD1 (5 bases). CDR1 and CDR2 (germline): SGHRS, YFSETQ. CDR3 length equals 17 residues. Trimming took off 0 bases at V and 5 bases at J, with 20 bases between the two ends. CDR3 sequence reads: CASSLAWRARGVTEAFF. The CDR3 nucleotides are TGCGCCAGCAGCTTGGCCTGGAGGGCCCGGGGGGTAACTGAAGCTTTCTTT.

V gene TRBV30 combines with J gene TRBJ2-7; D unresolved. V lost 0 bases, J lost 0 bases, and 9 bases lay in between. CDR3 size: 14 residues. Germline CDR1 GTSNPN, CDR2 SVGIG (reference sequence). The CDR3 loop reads CAWSVFGSSYEQYF. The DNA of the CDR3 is TGTGCCTGGAGTGTATTTGGCAGCTCCTACGAGCAGTACTTC.

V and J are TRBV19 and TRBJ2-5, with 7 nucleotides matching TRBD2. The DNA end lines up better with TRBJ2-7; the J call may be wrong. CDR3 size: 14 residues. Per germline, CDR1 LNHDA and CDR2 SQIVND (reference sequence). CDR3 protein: CASSISGPTSEQYF. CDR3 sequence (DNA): TGTGCCAGTAGTATTAGCGGGCCTACGAGCGAGCAGTACTTC.

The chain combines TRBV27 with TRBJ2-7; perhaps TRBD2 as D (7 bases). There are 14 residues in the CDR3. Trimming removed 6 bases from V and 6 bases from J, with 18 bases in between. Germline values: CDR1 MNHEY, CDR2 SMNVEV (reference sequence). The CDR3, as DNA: TGTGCCAGCAGCTGGCGGGGGCGGATAGGCGAGCAGTACTTC. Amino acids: CASSWRGRIGEQYF.

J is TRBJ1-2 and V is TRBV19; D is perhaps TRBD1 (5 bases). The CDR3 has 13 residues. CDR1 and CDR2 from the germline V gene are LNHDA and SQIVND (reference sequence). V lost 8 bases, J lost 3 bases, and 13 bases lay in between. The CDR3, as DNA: TGTGCCAGTTGGGCAGAAGGGGACTATGGCTACACCTTC. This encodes CASWAEGDYGYTF.

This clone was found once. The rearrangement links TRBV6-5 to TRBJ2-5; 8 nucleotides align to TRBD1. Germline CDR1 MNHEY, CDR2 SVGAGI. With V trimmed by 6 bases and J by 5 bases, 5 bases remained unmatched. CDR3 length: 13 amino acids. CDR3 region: CASSRDRSETQYF. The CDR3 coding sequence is TGTGCCAGCAGCAGGGACAGGAGCGAGACCCAGTACTTC.

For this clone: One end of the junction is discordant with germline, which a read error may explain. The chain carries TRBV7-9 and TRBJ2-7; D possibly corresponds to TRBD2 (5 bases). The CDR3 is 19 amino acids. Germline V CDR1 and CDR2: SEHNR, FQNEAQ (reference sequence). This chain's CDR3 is CSSSTTRRIEGPSSYEQYF. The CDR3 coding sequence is TGTTCCAGCAGCACTACACGACGTATCGAGGGCCCATCCTCCTACGAGCAGTACTTC.

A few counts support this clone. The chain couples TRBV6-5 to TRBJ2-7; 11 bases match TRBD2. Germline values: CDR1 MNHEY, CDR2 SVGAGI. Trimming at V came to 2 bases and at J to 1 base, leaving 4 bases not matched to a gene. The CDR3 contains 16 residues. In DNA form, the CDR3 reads TGTGCCAGCAGTTACGGGCTAGCGGGGGGATCCTACGAGCAGTACTTC. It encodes CASSYGLAGGSYEQYF.